Below, 25 T cell receptor beta chains from the same sample are listed, as sequenced in a study of cytomegalovirus exposure and HLA in healthy donors (TCRdb year 2017). The library was obtained by the immunoSEQ multiplex PCR assay. For the multiplex PCR, a mixture combining 60 forward primers for TCR Vbeta segments and 13 reverse primers for TCR Jbeta segments was used. This immuneACCESS table, as held by TCRdb, lists in-frame sequences with V and J called but not all clones. Of the missing ones, under half trace to an unresolved V gene in checked studies; the others have no known cause. A total of 90,000 to 100,000 clones appear in this sample, about 78% of them only once. Clones ranked in the top ten supply less than 3.5% of the sample. Sequencing input: PBMCs. The receptors stem from a woman aged 40 to 50 in good health and CMV-seronegative.

The gene calls are TRBV4-3 and TRBJ1-1; D possibly corresponds to TRBD1 (5 bases). CDR3 size: 15 residues. Between the trimmed V and J ends, which lost 3 bases and 4 bases, there was a span of 15 bases. The V gene's germline CDR1 is LGHNA and CDR2 YSLEER. CDR3 loop: CASSHSEGRGTEAFF. DNA for the CDR3: TGCGCCAGCAGCCATTCGGAGGGACGGGGCACTGAAGCTTTCTTT.

This clone turned up a few times. The J gene is TRBJ1-1, the V gene TRBV5-1; D is perhaps TRBD1 (6 bases). The germline gives CDR1 SGHRS, CDR2 YFSETQ. With 4 bases removed from V and 4 bases from J, the gap between germline ends came to 20 bases. The CDR3 runs to 16 residues. The CDR3 spells CASSGQTVRRSTEAFF. The CDR3 DNA reads TGCGCCAGCAGCGGACAGACAGTCAGGAGGAGCACTGAAGCTTTCTTT.

This chain joins TRBV2 and TRBJ1-1; 9 nucleotides agree with TRBD1. CDR3 size: 16 residues. CDR1 is SNHLY, CDR2 FYNNEI, per germline. Trimming at V came to 6 bases and at J to 7 bases, leaving 15 bases not matched to a gene. In DNA, the CDR3 is TGTGCCAGCAGGAGACGACCGGGACAGGGCCTTCGTGAAGCTTTCTTT. Protein sequence: CASRRRPGQGLREAFF.

The table lists this clone with a count of one. The genes are TRBV19 and TRBJ1-2; no firm D call. Germline assignment: CDR1 LNHDA and CDR2 SQIVND (reference sequence). The V gene lost 10 bases and the J gene lost 0 bases, with 12 bases spanning the gap. This CDR3 spans 13 amino acids. This CDR3 is CATRSSANYGYTF. The CDR3 nucleotides are TGTGCCACCCGTTCCAGCGCTAACTATGGCTACACCTTC.

This clone was picked up a small number of times. The chain couples TRBV7-9 to TRBJ2-1; no reliable D call. CDR1 is SEHNR, CDR2 FQNEAQ, per germline (reference sequence). The V and J ends lost 4 bases and 8 bases respectively, with 12 bases between them. The CDR3 has 13 residues. This chain's CDR3 is CASSSLRWDEQFF. CDR3 coding DNA: TGTGCCAGCAGCTCGCTCAGGTGGGATGAGCAGTTCTTC.

The rearrangement links TRBV27 to TRBJ2-7, with D perhaps matching TRBD2 (5 bases). CDR1 MNHEY and CDR2 SMNVEV come from the germline V gene (reference sequence). The V and J ends lost 5 bases and 1 base respectively, with 18 bases between them. CDR3 length: 16 amino acids. Here the CDR3 DNA reads TGTGCCAGCAGTCCCGGCCGGGGAGCTCGATCCTACGAGCAGTACTTC. This codes for CASSPGRGARSYEQYF.

V gene TRBV30 combines with J gene TRBJ1-2; tentative D call: TRBD1 (5 bases). The V end was cut by 5 bases, the J end by 5 bases, with 12 bases between. The germline CDR1 and CDR2 sequences are GTSNPN and SVGIG (reference sequence). This CDR3 is 12 amino acids long. DNA of the CDR3: TGTGCCTGGCCGTCCTCAGGGTATGGCTACACCTTC. Its protein is CAWPSSGYGYTF.

A single count supports this clone. CDR3 bases: TGTGCCAGCACCACTGCAGGACAGGGGCCCTACGAGCAGTACTTC. Protein: CASTTAGQGPYEQYF. The rearrangement joins TRBV28 to TRBJ2-7; TRBD1 matches 9 bases. The germline V gene encodes CDR1 MDHEN and CDR2 SYDVKM. The ends lost 7 bases at V and 2 bases at J; junction bases unmatched: 9. The CDR3 is 15 residues long. The full variable domain, completed using reference TRBV28 and TRBJ2-7, is DVKVTQSSRYLVKRTGEKVFLECVQDMDHENMFWYRQDPGLGLRLIYFSYDVKMKEKGDIPEGYSVSREKKERFSLILESASTNQTSMYLCASTTAGQGPYEQYFGPGTRLTVT.

This clone has only one observation. The chain links TRBV12-2 to TRBJ2-2; TRBD2 was called by the table and not checked on the DNA. TRBV12-2 is tagged as a pseudogene. This CDR3 region has 17 residues. CDR3 region: CASRKLAGCGDTGELFF. As DNA, the CDR3 is TGTGCAAGTCGGAAGTTAGCGGGATGTGGGGACACCGGGGAGCTGTTTTTT.

The rearrangement uses TRBV5-1 and TRBJ2-3, with TRBD2 identical over 7 bases. Looked up from germline, CDR1 is SGHRS and CDR2 is YFSETQ. There are 15 residues in the CDR3. The V gene end was trimmed by 7 bases and the J gene end by 0 bases; junction bases not matched to a gene: 8. Written as DNA, the CDR3 is TGCGCCAGCGGGAGGGCCGGGGCTAGCACAGATACGCAGTATTTT. The encoded protein is CASGRAGASTDTQYF.

The chain couples TRBV9 to TRBJ1-2; the D is unclear. The germline V gene encodes CDR1 SGDLS and CDR2 YYNGEE. The CDR3 spans 15 residues. Trimming left V 3 bases short and J 1 base short, with 13 bases between. The CDR3, as DNA: TGTGCCAGCAGCGGGTCCCCTAGCCTTAACTATGGCTACACCTTC. Translating gives CASSGSPSLNYGYTF.

V and J are TRBV25-1 and TRBJ2-5, with D perhaps TRBD2 (6 bases). CDR1 and CDR2 from the germline V gene are MGHDK and SYGVNS. The CDR3 length is 14 residues. Trimming removed 5 bases at V and 7 bases at J, with 17 bases between. The CDR3 here is CASSTRDLAVTQYF. The DNA for the CDR3 is TGTGCCAGCAGTACACGGGACTTAGCGGTGACCCAGTACTTC.

The J gene is TRBJ1-2, the V gene TRBV27; a possible D gene is TRBD1 (6 bases). The CDR3 extends over 15 amino acids. The V end lost 0 bases, the J end lost 3 bases, and 11 bases lay between the germline ends. The germline V gene has CDR1 MNHEY and CDR2 SMNVEV (reference sequence). In nucleotides, the CDR3 is TGTGCCAGCAGTTTATCGAGGGGGTATCACTATGGCTACACCTTC. Residues: CASSLSRGYHYGYTF.

The CDR3 sequence: CASSLQGESYEQYF. The DNA for the CDR3 is TGTGCCAGCAGTCTCCAGGGTGAGAGCTACGAGCAGTACTTC. V and J are TRBV5-4 and TRBJ2-7; D perhaps matches TRBD1 (5 bases). Trimming stripped 5 bases from V and 3 bases from J, with 15 bases between. The CDR3 contains 14 residues. Germline values: CDR1 SGHNT, CDR2 YYREEE (reference sequence).

This clone was found once. The rearrangement uses TRBV11-2 and TRBJ2-7; 8 positions match TRBD1. Trimming removed 2 bases from V and 4 bases from J; junction bases left unmatched: 13. Germline-derived CDR1 and CDR2 are SGHAT and FQNNGV. This CDR3 is built from 17 residues. CDR3 DNA sequence: TGTGCCAGCAGCTTATTAGGGACCAGGGGGCTGGCGTACGAGCAGTACTTC. Translating gives CASSLLGTRGLAYEQYF.

This clone was counted once. The CDR3 loop is CSVERTATMNTEAFF. The CDR3, as DNA: TGCAGCGTTGAAAGGACAGCTACCATGAACACTGAAGCTTTCTTT. The J gene is TRBJ1-1, the V gene TRBV29-1; weak D call: TRBD1 (6 bases). Trimming stripped 2 bases from V and 0 bases from J, with 13 bases between. The CDR3 runs 15 residues. The V gene's germline CDR1 is SQVTM and CDR2 ANQGSEA. Full variable domain (outside the CDR3, taken from reference TRBV29-1 and TRBJ1-1): SAVISQKPSRDICQRGTSLTIQCQVDSQVTMMFWYRQQPGQSLTLIATANQGSEATYESGFVIDKFPISRPNLTFSTLTVSNMSPEDSSIYLCSVERTATMNTEAFFGQGTRLTVV.

The rearrangement joins TRBV30 to TRBJ1-3; TRBD1 might be the D (5 bases). Germline CDR1 is GTSNPN and CDR2 is SVGIG (reference sequence). This CDR3 spans 11 amino acids. V was shortened by 5 bases and J by 4 bases, with 6 bases between the two germline ends. CDR3 sequence reads: CAWQGGNTIYF. CDR3 sequence (DNA): TGTGCCTGGCAGGGAGGAAACACCATATATTTT.

V usage is TRBV19 and J usage is TRBJ2-7, with TRBD2 matching 9 bases. The CDR3 loop spans 14 amino acids. The ends lost 5 bases at V and 3 bases at J; junction bases unmatched: 5. CDR1 and CDR2 (germline): LNHDA, SQIVND (reference sequence). The CDR3 DNA is TGTGCCAGTAGTCCCCGACTAGCGGACTACGAGCAGTACTTC. The encoded protein is CASSPRLADYEQYF.

This clone was recorded once. This chain links TRBV28 with TRBJ2-5, with D maybe TRBD2 (7 bases). CDR3 length: 14 amino acids. The germline gives CDR1 MDHEN, CDR2 SYDVKM. V was cut by 5 bases and J by 1 base, with 11 bases left in between. CDR3 loop: CASSRGGGQETQYF. The DNA of the CDR3 is TGTGCCAGCAGTCGGGGAGGGGGCCAAGAGACCCAGTACTTC. Full variable domain (missing parts from reference TRBV28 and TRBJ2-5): DVKVTQSSRYLVKRTGEKVFLECVQDMDHENMFWYRQDPGLGLRLIYFSYDVKMKEKGDIPEGYSVSREKKERFSLILESASTNQTSMYLCASSRGGGQETQYFGPGTRLLVL.

Here the CDR3 DNA reads TGTGCCAGCAGCTTGGTCAGGGGGAATTCACCCCTCCACTTT. Its translation: CASSLVRGNSPLHF. J is TRBJ1-6 and V is TRBV5-6; the match to TRBD1 covers 7 bases. The ends lost 0 bases at V and 7 bases at J; junction bases unmatched: 1. The CDR3 consists of 14 residues. CDR1 SGHDT and CDR2 YYEEEE come from the germline V gene.

Details on this clone: Different DNA sequences within this sample yield the same CDR3. The chain combines TRBV28 with TRBJ1-2; 8 positions match TRBD1. This CDR3 contains 13 residues. The germline gives CDR1 MDHEN, CDR2 SYDVKM. Losses at the gene ends were 6 bases for V and 3 bases for J; bases not matched to a gene: 3. The CDR3 nucleotides are TGTGCCAGCAGCGAGACAGGGGACTATGGCTACACCTTC. Translation gives CASSETGDYGYTF.

The chain uses TRBV6-4 and TRBJ2-3, with 9 bases aligning to TRBD2. Germline-derived CDR1 and CDR2 are MRHNA and SNTAGT. V shed 10 bases, J shed 4 bases, and the junction held 9 bases outside the gene matches. This CDR3 region has 14 residues. The DNA of the CDR3 is TGTGCCAAGAACTTAGCGGGAGTCTCAGATACGCAGTATTTT. Protein product: CAKNLAGVSDTQYF.

CDR3 sequence (DNA): TGTGCCAGCACCCAAGACAGGTACGAGCAGTACTTC. Translating it yields CASTQDRYEQYF. The genes are TRBV28 and TRBJ2-7; D possibly corresponds to TRBD1 (6 bases). V was shortened by 7 bases and J by 4 bases, with 11 bases between the two germline ends. The length of the CDR3 is 12 residues. Per the germline V gene, CDR1 is MDHEN and CDR2 is SYDVKM. Using reference TRBV28 and TRBJ2-7 for the parts outside the CDR3, the full variable domain is DVKVTQSSRYLVKRTGEKVFLECVQDMDHENMFWYRQDPGLGLRLIYFSYDVKMKEKGDIPEGYSVSREKKERFSLILESASTNQTSMYLCASTQDRYEQYFGPGTRLTVT.

This clone appeared a few times. The V and J genes are TRBV27 and TRBJ2-1, with TRBD2 as a possible D gene (6 bases). In germline, CDR1 is MNHEY, CDR2 SMNVEV (reference sequence). Deletions cut 4 bases from V and 2 bases from J, with 9 bases between. This CDR3 has 14 amino acids. The CDR3 region is CASSWGGTYNEQFF. The CDR3 coding sequence is TGTGCCAGCAGTTGGGGAGGTACCTACAATGAGCAGTTCTTC.

V usage is TRBV6-5 and J usage is TRBJ1-1; 7 nucleotides match TRBD1. Germline CDR1 is MNHEY and CDR2 is SVGAGI. This CDR3 comprises 14 residues. V lost 5 bases, J lost 4 bases, and 7 bases stayed unmatched. The CDR3 nucleotides are TGTGCCAGCAGTCGACGGGACAGCGCCACTGAAGCTTTCTTT. Protein sequence: CASSRRDSATEAFF.